Given below is one TCR beta chain in context. Its binding antigen is unknown. No qualities accompany the bases; no much larger clone lies one base away. From each donor, a single peripheral blood sample of about 110 mL on average was drawn into heparinised tubes. Using a panel that included CD45RO, CCR7, CD25, CD127, CD95 and CD27, naive, central memory, regulatory and stem cell-like memory CD4+ T cells were sorted on a BD FACSAria II. A purity above 95% was achieved for all sorted populations. PBMCs were isolated right away by Lymphoprep density gradient centrifugation and were stained directly, without culture. So that batch effects would be minimized, each experiment stained and sorted samples in pairs, pairing one healthy donor with one patient. The High Capacity cDNA Reverse Transcription Kit was used to reverse transcribe all of the isolated RNA, meaning that expressed TCRB transcripts were what got sequenced. Deep immunoSEQ sequencing was applied to naive, central memory and regulatory T cell samples, giving an average of roughly 3.5 million total reads per sample. Sorted cells were lysed in RLT buffer and RNA was extracted with DNase-treated RNeasy Micro or Mini kits, depending on cell number. To prevent cross-contamination, every cell subset was processed on its own, while patient and healthy donor samples were processed together. TCRB sequences were amplified from cDNA with the immunoSEQ multiplex PCR, producing 87-bp fragments spanning the CDR3 region. Amplicons were sequenced on the Illumina HiSeq platform. As for the original processing: PCR bias was corrected computationally using synthetic template baselines, and reads within Hamming distance 2 were collapsed, with unmergeable singletons discarded. Reads were aligned to IMGT to assign V, D and J genes, CDR3 length, and insertions or deletions at six rearrangement sites. Within each subset, clonotype counts were normalized to sorted cell number, and only after that were true diversity and Gini coefficients computed with the tcR R package. The overlap coefficient, calculated on TCRB nucleotide sequences, was used to measure repertoire sharing. As a proxy for the pre-selection repertoire, out-of-frame TCRB sequences from naive cells were analyzed. TCRdb took over this immuneACCESS table, retaining in-frame rearrangements with V and J assigned. Such tables are incomplete; in checked studies, under half of the missing clones stem from an unresolved V gene, and the remainder is unexplained. The D gene and trimming were derived from the DNA, and the V and J assignments and clone size from that table. The sample table holds hundreds of thousands of clones, of which about 14% were seen once. The top ten clonotypes cover 0.035% to 0.045% of the sample.

The sample is drawn from a study of beta chain features in type 1 diabetes (dated by TCRdb to between 2017 and 2018). Regarding the complete study: No differences in mean age, gender distribution, total cell number or subset yield were found between patients and healthy donors. Whereas all 30 or so donors provided naive and central memory subsets, regulatory and stem cell-like memory subsets were isolated from just 8 patients and about 8 healthy donors. Across all samples, 90 million to 130 million sorted cells were examined, and cell number per subset correlated strongly with RNA yield. The study compared TCRB repertoires of sorted circulating CD4+ T cell subsets between recently diagnosed type 1 diabetes patients and matched healthy donors.

At the junction V is shortened by 4 bases and J by 0 bases; bases outside the gene matches: 11. The germline V gene supplies CDR1 SGHRS and CDR2 YFSETQ. Its CDR3 holds 19 amino acids, cysteine through phenylalanine. Only the CDR3 DNA is retained, 57 bases long and in frame from the first base. The study at large found these results: Naive, central memory and regulatory TCRB repertoires appeared more similar among patients than among healthy donors. Because cDNA was sequenced instead of genomic DNA, activated cells with high expression could be over-represented, although the groups did not differ in activation or CD3 levels. Only small numbers of individuals were included in the HLA sub-analyses, which left unresolved whether HLA type had any influence on TCRB rearrangement. Shorter templates might have been favored by PCR, but patient and control samples were amplified and corrected together, so both groups would have been affected equally by any skew. Patients with type 1 diabetes made fewer insertions and deleted more nucleotides at VDJ recombination sites, implying thymic rearrangement abnormalities. A moderate but significant shortening of TCRB CDR3 length was observed in type 1 diabetes patients in all four CD4+ subsets.

This receptor was taken from a man aged 18 to 29 with type 1 diabetes. The sample consisted of naive CD4+ T cells from blood. Interpreted using the paper, the cell subset or site label stands for: true naive CD4+ T cells. The chain uses TRBV5-1 and TRBJ2-7; TRBD2 agrees with 15 junctional bases. The CDR3 protein: CASSGGLAGGPFSSYEQYF. The bases read TGCGCCAGCAGCGGGGGACTAGCGGGAGGTCCGTTTAGCTCCTACGAGCAGTACTTC. When the CDR3 is completed using the reference TRBV5-1 and TRBJ2-7 genes on either side, the full variable domain is KAGVTQTPRYLIKTRGQQVTLSCSPISGHRSVSWYQQTPGQGLQFLFEYFSETQRNKGNFPGRFSGRQFSNSRSEMNVSTLELGDSALYLCASSGGLAGGPFSSYEQYFGPGTRLTVT.